This TCR beta chain was sequenced for a study of prognosis after radiotherapy for stage I lung cancer. Background on the study: Fourteen patients had newly diagnosed primary stage I lung tumors, and five had oligometastatic NSCLC after surgical resection of the primary tumor. As radiotherapy, SBRT was administered in 3 to 5 fractions with a biologically effective dose of at least 100 Gy. Study findings and constraints: Some patients went on to develop distant metastases. Their Shannon entropy after stereotactic body radiation therapy was lower, and its change from baseline was also lower.

The study amplified the TCR beta CDR3 region from genomic DNA. This amplification was carried out by two rounds of multiplex PCR. Every TRBV and TRBJ gene had its own specific primer in first-round PCR. TCRdb reprocessed the multiplex PCR reads via MiXCR and lists one record per CDR3 protein. The sample has 50,000 to 75,000 distinct CDR3 sequences, 26% seen once; the top ten hold 6.5% to 8.5%. The CDR3 spans 15 residues. In germline, CDR1 is MDHEN, CDR2 SYDVKM. Trimming removed 7 bases at V and 5 bases at J, with 17 bases between. This clonotype appeared many times. Its antigen is still unknown. The V call is TRBV28, the J call TRBJ1-4; D is perhaps TRBD1 (6 bases). This TCR was recovered from a donor aged 50 or older with non-small cell lung cancer. The input for sequencing was PBMCs, taken before or after stereotactic body radiation therapy (not recorded which). In nucleotides, the CDR3 is TGTGCCAGCACTGTCTGGGGGCAGACAAATGAAAAACTGTTTTTT. As protein: CASTVWGQTNEKLFF.